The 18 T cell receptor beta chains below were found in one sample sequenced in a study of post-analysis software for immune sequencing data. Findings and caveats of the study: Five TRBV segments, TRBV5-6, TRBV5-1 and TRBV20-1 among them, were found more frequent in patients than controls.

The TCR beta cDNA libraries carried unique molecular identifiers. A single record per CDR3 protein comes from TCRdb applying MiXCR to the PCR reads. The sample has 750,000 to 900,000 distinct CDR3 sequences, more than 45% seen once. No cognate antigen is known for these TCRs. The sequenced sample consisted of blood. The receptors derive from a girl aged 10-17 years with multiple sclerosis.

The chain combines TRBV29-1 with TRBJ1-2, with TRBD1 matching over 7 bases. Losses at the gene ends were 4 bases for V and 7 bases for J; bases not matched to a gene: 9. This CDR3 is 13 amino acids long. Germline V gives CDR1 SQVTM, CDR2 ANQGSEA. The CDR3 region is CSVGQGGPVGYTF. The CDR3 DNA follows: TGCAGCGTTGGACAGGGTGGCCCCGTTGGCTACACCTTC. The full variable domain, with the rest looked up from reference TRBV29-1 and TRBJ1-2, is SAVISQKPSRDICQRGTSLTIQCQVDSQVTMMFWYRQQPGQSLTLIATANQGSEATYESGFVIDKFPISRPNLTFSTLTVSNMSPEDSSIYLCSVGQGGPVGYTFGSGTRLTVV.

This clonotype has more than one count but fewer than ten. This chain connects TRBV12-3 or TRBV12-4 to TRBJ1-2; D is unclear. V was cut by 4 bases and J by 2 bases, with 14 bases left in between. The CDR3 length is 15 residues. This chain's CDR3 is CASSSKRKGNYGYTF. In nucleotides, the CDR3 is TGTGCCAGCAGTTCGAAGCGGAAAGGGAACTATGGCTACACCTTC.

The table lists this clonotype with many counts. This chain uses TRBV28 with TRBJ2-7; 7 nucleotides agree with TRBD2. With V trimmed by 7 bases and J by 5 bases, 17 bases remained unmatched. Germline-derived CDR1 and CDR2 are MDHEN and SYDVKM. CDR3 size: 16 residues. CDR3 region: CASITSSGGVGNEQYF. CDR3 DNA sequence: TGTGCCAGCATCACCTCTAGCGGTGGGGTGGGAAACGAGCAGTACTTC.

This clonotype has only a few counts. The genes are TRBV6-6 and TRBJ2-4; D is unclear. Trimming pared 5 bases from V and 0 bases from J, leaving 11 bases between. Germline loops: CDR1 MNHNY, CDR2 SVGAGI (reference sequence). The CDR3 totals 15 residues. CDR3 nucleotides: TGTGCCAGCAGTCCCCCTCTCCTAGCCAAAAACATTCAGTACTTC. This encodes CASSPPLLAKNIQYF.

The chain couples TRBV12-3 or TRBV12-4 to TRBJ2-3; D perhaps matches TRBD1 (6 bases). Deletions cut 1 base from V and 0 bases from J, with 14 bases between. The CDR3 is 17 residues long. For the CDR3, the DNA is TGTGCCAGCAGTTTAGGGCAGGGGCTCCTCAGCACAGATACGCAGTATTTT. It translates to CASSLGQGLLSTDTQYF.

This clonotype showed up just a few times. Here the CDR3 DNA reads TGCAGTGCTTCCCCCATAGCGGGAGGGAACTACGAGCAGTACTTC. It translates to CSASPIAGGNYEQYF. The genes are TRBV20-1 and TRBJ2-4; TRBD2 agrees at 11 bases. The J call could be wrong; TRBJ2-7 is a better fit for the DNA end. This CDR3 is 15 amino acids long. Germline CDR1 DFQATT, CDR2 SNEGSKA (reference sequence).

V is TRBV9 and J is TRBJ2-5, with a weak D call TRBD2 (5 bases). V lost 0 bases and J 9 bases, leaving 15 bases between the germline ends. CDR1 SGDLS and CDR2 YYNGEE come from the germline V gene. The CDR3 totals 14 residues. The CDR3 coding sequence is TGTGCCAGCAGCGTAGGCCTACCTCCGGAGGCCCAGTACTTC. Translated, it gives CASSVGLPPEAQYF.

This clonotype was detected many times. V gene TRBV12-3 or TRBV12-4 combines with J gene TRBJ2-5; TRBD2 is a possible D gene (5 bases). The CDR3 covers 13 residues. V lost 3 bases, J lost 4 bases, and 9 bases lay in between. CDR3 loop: CASSLSGIETQYF. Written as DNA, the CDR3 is TGTGCCAGCAGTTTGTCGGGGATAGAGACCCAGTACTTC.

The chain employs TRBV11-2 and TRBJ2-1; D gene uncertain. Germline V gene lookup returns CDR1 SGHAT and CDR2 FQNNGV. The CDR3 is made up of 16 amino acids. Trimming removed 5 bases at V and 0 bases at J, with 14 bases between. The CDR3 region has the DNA TGTGCCAGCAGCCCCGGTGGCCTCCGCTCCTACAATGAGCAGTTCTTC. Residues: CASSPGGLRSYNEQFF.

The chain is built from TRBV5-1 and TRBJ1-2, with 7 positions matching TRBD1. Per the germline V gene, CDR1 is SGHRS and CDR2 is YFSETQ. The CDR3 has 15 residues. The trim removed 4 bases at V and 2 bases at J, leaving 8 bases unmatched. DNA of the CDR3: TGCGCCAGCAGCCCTCCCACAGGGGACAACTATGGCTACACCTTC. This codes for CASSPPTGDNYGYTF.

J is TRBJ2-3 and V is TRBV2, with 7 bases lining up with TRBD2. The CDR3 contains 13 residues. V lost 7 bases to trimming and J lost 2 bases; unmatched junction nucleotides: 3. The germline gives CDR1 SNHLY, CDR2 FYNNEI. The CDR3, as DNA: TGTGCCAGCAAACGGGAGGACACAGATACGCAGTATTTT. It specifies CASKREDTDTQYF.

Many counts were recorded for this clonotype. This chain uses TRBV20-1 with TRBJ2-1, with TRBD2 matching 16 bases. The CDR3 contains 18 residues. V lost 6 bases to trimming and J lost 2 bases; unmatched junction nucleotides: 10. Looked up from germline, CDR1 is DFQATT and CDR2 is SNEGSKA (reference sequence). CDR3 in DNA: TGCAGTGCCTTCCCCCCGGGACTAGCGGGAGGGGCCTACAATGAGCAGTTCTTC. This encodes CSAFPPGLAGGAYNEQFF.

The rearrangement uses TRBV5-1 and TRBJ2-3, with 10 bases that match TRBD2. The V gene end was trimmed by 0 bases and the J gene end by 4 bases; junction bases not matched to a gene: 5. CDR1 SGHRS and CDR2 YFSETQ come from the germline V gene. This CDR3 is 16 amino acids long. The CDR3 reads CASSLAPGLASDTQYF. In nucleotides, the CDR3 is TGCGCCAGCAGCTTGGCCCCGGGACTAGCGTCAGATACGCAGTATTTT.

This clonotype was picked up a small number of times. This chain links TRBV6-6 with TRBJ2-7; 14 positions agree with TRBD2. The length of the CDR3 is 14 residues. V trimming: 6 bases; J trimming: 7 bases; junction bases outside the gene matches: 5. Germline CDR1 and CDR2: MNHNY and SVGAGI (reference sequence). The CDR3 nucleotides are TGTGCCAGCAGGGGACTAGCGGGAGTATGGGAGCAGTACTTC. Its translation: CASRGLAGVWEQYF.

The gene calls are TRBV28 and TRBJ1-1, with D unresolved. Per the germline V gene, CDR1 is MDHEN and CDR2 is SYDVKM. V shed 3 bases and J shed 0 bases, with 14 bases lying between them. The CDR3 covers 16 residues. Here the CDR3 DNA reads TGTGCCAGCAGTTTTGGGGTGGATACCATGAACACTGAAGCTTTCTTT. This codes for CASSFGVDTMNTEAFF.

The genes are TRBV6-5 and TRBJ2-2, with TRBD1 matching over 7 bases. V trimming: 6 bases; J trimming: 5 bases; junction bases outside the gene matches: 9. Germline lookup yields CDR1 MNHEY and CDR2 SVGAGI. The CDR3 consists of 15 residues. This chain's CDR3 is CASSTGQLLTGELFF. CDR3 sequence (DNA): TGTGCCAGCAGCACGGGACAGTTACTTACCGGGGAGCTGTTTTTT.

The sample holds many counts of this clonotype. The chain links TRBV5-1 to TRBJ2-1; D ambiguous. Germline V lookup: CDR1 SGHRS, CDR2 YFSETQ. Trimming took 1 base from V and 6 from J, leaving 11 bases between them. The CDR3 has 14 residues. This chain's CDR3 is CASSLSQPPNEQFF. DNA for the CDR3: TGCGCCAGCAGCTTGTCGCAGCCACCCAATGAGCAGTTCTTC. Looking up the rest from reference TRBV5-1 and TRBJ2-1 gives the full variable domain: KAGVTQTPRYLIKTRGQQVTLSCSPISGHRSVSWYQQTPGQGLQFLFEYFSETQRNKGNFPGRFSGRQFSNSRSEMNVSTLELGDSALYLCASSLSQPPNEQFFGPGTRLTVL.

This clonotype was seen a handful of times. CDR3 bases: TGTGCCAGCAGAGGACAGGGGGCCCCCGATCAAAACATTCAGTACTTC. Translated, it gives CASRGQGAPDQNIQYF. V and J are TRBV28 and TRBJ2-7; 11 positions agree with TRBD1. The J call may be wrong; the DNA end is better matched by TRBJ2-4. Germline CDR1 reads MDHEN; CDR2 reads SYDVKM. CDR3 length: 16 amino acids.